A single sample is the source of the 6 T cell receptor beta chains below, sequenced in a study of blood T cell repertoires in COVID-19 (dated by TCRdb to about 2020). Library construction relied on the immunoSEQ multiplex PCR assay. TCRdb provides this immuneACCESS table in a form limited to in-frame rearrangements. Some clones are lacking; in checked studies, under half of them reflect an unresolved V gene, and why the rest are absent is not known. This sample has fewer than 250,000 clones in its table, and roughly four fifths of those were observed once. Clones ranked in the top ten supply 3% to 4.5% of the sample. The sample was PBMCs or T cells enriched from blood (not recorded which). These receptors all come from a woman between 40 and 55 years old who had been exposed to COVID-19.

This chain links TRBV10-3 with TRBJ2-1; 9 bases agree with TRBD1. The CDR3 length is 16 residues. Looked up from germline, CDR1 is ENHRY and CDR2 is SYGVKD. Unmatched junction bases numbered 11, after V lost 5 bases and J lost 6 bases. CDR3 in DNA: TGTGCCATCAGTCCAAATCCGGGACAGGGTTTCAATGAGCAGTTCTTC. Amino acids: CAISPNPGQGFNEQFF.

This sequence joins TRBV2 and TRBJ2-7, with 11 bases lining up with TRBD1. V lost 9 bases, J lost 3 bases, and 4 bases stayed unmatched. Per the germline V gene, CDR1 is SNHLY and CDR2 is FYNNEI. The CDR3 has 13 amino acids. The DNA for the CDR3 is TGTGCCAGTAAGGGGACAGGGGGCTACGAGCAGTACTTC. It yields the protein CASKGTGGYEQYF.

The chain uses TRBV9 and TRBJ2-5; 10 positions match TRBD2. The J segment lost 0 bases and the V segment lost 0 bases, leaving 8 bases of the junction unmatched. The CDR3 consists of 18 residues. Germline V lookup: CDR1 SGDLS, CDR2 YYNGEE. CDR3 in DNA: TGTGCCAGCAGCGTAGGGTCTAGCGGGGGCCTGTACCAAGAGACCCAGTACTTC. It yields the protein CASSVGSSGGLYQETQYF.

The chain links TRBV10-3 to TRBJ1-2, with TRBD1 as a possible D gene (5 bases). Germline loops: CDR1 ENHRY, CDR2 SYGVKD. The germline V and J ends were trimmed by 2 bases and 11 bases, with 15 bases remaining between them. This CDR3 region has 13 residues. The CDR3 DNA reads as TGTGCCATCAGTGAGATGGACAAGGCGGAGTACACCTTC. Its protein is CAISEMDKAEYTF.

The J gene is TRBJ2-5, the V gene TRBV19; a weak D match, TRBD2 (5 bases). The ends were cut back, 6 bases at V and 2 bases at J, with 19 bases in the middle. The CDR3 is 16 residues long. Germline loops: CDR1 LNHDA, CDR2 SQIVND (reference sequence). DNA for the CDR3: TGTGCCAGTAGCCGGTTGAGCGGTGGGGTTCAAGAGACCCAGTACTTC. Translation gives CASSRLSGGVQETQYF.

The CDR3: CASSVARGGAGGPHEQFF. Written as DNA, the CDR3 is TGTGCCAGCAGCGTAGCGCGTGGGGGCGCGGGGGGGCCCCATGAGCAGTTCTTC. The rearrangement links TRBV9 to TRBJ2-1; 9 nucleotides align to TRBD2. V was pared by 0 bases and J by 8 bases, with 15 bases of the junction left unmatched. Germline V lookup: CDR1 SGDLS, CDR2 YYNGEE. The CDR3 consists of 18 residues.